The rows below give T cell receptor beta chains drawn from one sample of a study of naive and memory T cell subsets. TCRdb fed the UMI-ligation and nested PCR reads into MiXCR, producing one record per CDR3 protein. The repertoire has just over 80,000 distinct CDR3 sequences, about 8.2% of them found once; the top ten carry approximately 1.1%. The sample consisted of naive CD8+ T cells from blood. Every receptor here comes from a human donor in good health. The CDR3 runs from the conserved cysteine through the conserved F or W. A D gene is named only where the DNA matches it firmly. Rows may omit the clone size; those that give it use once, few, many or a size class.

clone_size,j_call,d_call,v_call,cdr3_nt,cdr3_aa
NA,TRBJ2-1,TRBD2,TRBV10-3,TGTGCCATCGGCGAGGCGGGAGAGTCAAATGAGCAGTTCTTC,CAIGEAGESNEQFF
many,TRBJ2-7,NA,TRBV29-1,TGCAGCGTTCTCGGCGGGACGAATTACGAGCAGTACTTC,CSVLGGTNYEQYF
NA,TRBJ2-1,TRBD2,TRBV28,TGTGCCAGCACTATCGGGACTAGCGGGAGAAATGAGCAGTTCTTC,CASTIGTSGRNEQFF
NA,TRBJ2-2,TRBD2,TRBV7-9,TGTGCCAGCAGCCCGCCCATAGCGGGAGAAAACACCGGGGAGCTGTTTTTT,CASSPPIAGENTGELFF
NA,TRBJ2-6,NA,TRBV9,TGTGCCAGCAGCGTATGGGCAGCCTCTGGGACCAACGTCCTGACTTTC,CASSVWAASGTNVLTF
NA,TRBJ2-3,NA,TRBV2,TGTGCCAGCAGGGGCTTCATAGATACGCAGTATTTT,CASRGFIDTQYF
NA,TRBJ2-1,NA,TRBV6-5,TGTGCCAGCAGTTACTCTTCCGGTGCTGAGCAGTTCTTC,CASSYSSGAEQFF
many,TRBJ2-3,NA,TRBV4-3,TGCGCCAGCAGCCAAGACAGTATCCTGGGGAGAAGAGGGACAGATACGCAGTATTTT,CASSQDSILGRRGTDTQYF
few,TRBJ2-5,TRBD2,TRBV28,TGTGCCAGCAGTCGTCGAGCGGGAGTGGGGCAAGAGACCCAGTACTTC,CASSRRAGVGQETQYF
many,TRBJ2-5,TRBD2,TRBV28,TGTGCCAGCAGTTTCGAGCCTAGCGGGAATGGGGAGACCCAGTACTTC,CASSFEPSGNGETQYF
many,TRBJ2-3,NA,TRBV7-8,TGTGCCAGCAGCGCGGAAGGGAGGTTGACAGATACGCAGTATTTT,CASSAEGRLTDTQYF
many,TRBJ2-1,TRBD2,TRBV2,TGTGCCAGCAGGGCGACTAGCGGGAGAGACCGGGAGCAGTTCTTC,CASRATSGRDREQFF
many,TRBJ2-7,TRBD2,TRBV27,TGTGCCAGCAGTTTAATAGCGGGAGGGTCCTACGAGCAGTACTTC,CASSLIAGGSYEQYF
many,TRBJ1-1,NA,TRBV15,TGTGCCACCAGTCCCAGCTCCGGGAACTCTGAAGCTTTCTTT,CATSPSSGNSEAFF
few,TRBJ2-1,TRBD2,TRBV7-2,TGTGCCAGCAGCATTCGCAGCGGGACCAACTACAATGAGCAGTTCTTC,CASSIRSGTNYNEQFF
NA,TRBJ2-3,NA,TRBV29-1,TGCAGCGTTGAAGCTAGCGCCCCTTCAGATACGCAGTATTTT,CSVEASAPSDTQYF
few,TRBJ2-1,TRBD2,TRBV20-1,TGCAGTGCTAGATTTTTTTTTTCGGCTAGCGGATCGACGAGCTCCTACAATGAGCAGTTCTTC,CSARFFFSASGSTSSYNEQFF
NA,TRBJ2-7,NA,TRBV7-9,TGTGCCAGCAGCCACGTGGACGGTACCTACGAGCAGTACTTC,CASSHVDGTYEQYF
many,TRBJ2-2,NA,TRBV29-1,TGCAGCGTTGAATGGGGATTATCGACCGGGGAGCTGTTTTTT,CSVEWGLSTGELFF